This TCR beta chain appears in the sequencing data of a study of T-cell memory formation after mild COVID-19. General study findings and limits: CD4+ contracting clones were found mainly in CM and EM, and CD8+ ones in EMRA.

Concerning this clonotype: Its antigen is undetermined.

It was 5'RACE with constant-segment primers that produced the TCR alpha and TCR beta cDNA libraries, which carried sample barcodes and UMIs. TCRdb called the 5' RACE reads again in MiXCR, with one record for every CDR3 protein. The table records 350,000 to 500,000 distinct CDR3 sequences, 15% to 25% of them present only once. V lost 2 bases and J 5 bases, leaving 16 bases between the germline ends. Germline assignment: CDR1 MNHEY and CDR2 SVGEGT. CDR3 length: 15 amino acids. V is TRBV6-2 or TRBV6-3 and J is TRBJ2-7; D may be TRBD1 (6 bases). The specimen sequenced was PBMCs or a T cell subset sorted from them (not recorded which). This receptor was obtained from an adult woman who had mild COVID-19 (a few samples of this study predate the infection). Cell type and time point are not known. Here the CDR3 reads CASSYPRRGVDEQYF. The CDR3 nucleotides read TGTGCCAGCAGTTACCCCCGCAGGGGAGTAGACGAGCAGTACTTC.